Following are 28 T cell receptor beta chains from one sample sequenced in a study of T cells in Graves' hyperthyroidism and ophthalmopathy. Authors of the study amplified TCR beta CDR3 regions from RNA transcripts. HTBI primers were used for first-round RT-PCR of the TCR CDR3. MiXCR was run by TCRdb on the multiplex PCR reads, yielding one entry per CDR3 protein. The sample contains about 400,000 distinct CDR3 sequences, more than 13% of which appear only once. The sequenced material came from blood. These receptors were obtained from a man between 45 and 60 years old with Graves' ophthalmopathy.

This clonotype was seen only a few times. V is TRBV7-2 and J is TRBJ1-4; D gene unclear. CDR3 length: 15 amino acids. CDR1 is SGHTA, CDR2 FQGNSA, per germline. V dropped 1 base and J dropped 5 bases, with 11 bases sitting between them. The CDR3 is CASSLDGRSNEKLFF. The CDR3 bases are TGTGCCAGCAGCTTAGATGGGAGATCAAATGAAAAACTGTTTTTT.

The chain has TRBV7-9 and TRBJ2-5, with 7 nucleotides matching TRBD2. The germline CDR1 and CDR2 sequences are SEHNR and FQNEAQ (reference sequence). The V and J ends lost 7 bases and 2 bases, in that order; junction bases with no gene match: 7. There are 14 residues in the CDR3. The CDR3 spells CASTPAGRQETQYF. In nucleotides, the CDR3 is TGTGCCAGCACCCCAGCGGGAAGACAAGAGACCCAGTACTTC.

This clonotype was counted between two and nine times. This could be a read error, since a much larger clone is one nucleotide away. The V call is TRBV12-3 or TRBV12-4, the J call TRBJ2-1, with TRBD2 identical over 11 bases. The CDR3 sequence is 16 residues long. CDR3 DNA: TGTGCCAGCAGTCCCGGACTAGCGGGCTCCTGCAATGAGCAGTTCTTC. Protein sequence: CASSPGLAGSCNEQFF.

CDR3 loop: CASSPPPGGGEQFF. CDR3 nucleotide sequence: TGTGCCAGCAGCCCTCCTCCAGGTGGGGGGGAGCAGTTCTTC. The chain carries TRBV9 and TRBJ2-1; tentative D call: TRBD2 (6 bases). Trimming took off 4 bases at V and 10 bases at J, with 18 bases between the two ends. Germline V lookup: CDR1 SGDLS, CDR2 YYNGEE. There are 14 residues in the CDR3. Full variable domain (remainder filled in from reference TRBV9 and TRBJ2-1): DSGVTQTPKHLITATGQRVTLRCSPRSGDLSVYWYQQSLDQGLQFLIQYYNGEERAKGNILERFSAQQFPDLHSELNLSSLELGDSALYFCASSPPPGGGEQFFGPGTRLTVL.

This clonotype was seen many times. This chain joins TRBV3-1 and TRBJ1-2; D not resolved. Germline assignment: CDR1 LGHDT and CDR2 YNNKEL (reference sequence). V was trimmed by 4 bases and J by 0 bases, leaving 9 bases between them. The CDR3 totals 14 residues. The CDR3 nucleotides are TGTGCCAGCAGCCCGGGCCACACTAACTATGGCTACACCTTC. Residues: CASSPGHTNYGYTF.

This clonotype has ten or more counts. The chain employs TRBV6-1 and TRBJ1-5; tentative D call: TRBD1 (5 bases). The germline V gene encodes CDR1 MNHNS and CDR2 SASEGT. V shed 1 base and J shed 2 bases, with 9 bases lying between them. The CDR3 extends over 15 amino acids. This CDR3 is CASSEERGGNQPQHF. DNA for the CDR3: TGTGCCAGCAGTGAAGAACGGGGCGGCAATCAGCCCCAGCATTTT.

This clonotype has at least ten counts. The chain couples TRBV3-1 to TRBJ2-5, with D uncertain. Germline V gene data show CDR1 as LGHDT and CDR2 as YNNKEL (reference sequence). The CDR3 is 15 amino acids. Between the trimmed V and J ends, which lost 0 bases and 5 bases, there was a span of 13 bases. The CDR3 spells CASSQDLSVRETQYF. In nucleotides, the CDR3 is TGTGCCAGCAGCCAAGACCTCTCGGTGAGGGAGACCCAGTACTTC.

This sequence joins TRBV7-6 and TRBJ2-5, with a weak D call TRBD1 (5 bases). V lost 5 bases, J lost 1 base, and 11 bases lay in between. Germline assignment: CDR1 SGHVS and CDR2 FNYEAQ. The length of the CDR3 is 14 residues. This CDR3 is CASSRRQFQETQYF. CDR3 coding DNA: TGTGCCAGCAGCCGTAGACAGTTCCAAGAGACCCAGTACTTC.

The chain uses TRBV6-2 or TRBV6-3 and TRBJ2-5; the D gene is possibly TRBD2 (5 bases). V lost 0 bases and J 4 bases, leaving 15 bases between the germline ends. Germline V gene sequence: CDR1 MNHEY, CDR2 SVGEGT. This CDR3 region has 16 residues. The CDR3 here is CASSYSGRKGRETQYF. As DNA, the CDR3 is TGTGCCAGCAGTTACTCCGGACGGAAAGGGAGAGAGACCCAGTACTTC.

This clonotype was counted many times. V and J are TRBV20-1 and TRBJ2-1; 11 nucleotides line up with TRBD2. J gave up 6 bases and V 6 bases, and 4 bases lay outside the gene matches. CDR1 and CDR2 (germline): DFQATT, SNEGSKA (reference sequence). This CDR3 is built from 13 residues. The CDR3 is CSAAGTSGNEQFF. The CDR3 DNA reads as TGCAGTGCGGCCGGGACTAGCGGCAATGAGCAGTTCTTC.

This chain uses TRBV5-1 with TRBJ2-1, with D possibly being TRBD2 (5 bases). There are 13 residues in the CDR3. CDR1 SGHRS and CDR2 YFSETQ come from the germline V gene. The V and J ends lost 2 bases and 6 bases respectively, with 9 bases between them. The CDR3 DNA sequence: TGCGCCAGCAGCTTCGCCGAGGGCAATGAGCAGTTCTTC. It codes for CASSFAEGNEQFF.

This clonotype was counted many times. The rearrangement uses TRBV7-9 and TRBJ1-5; no clear D. The CDR3 spans 12 residues. Germline CDR1 and CDR2: SEHNR and FQNEAQ (reference sequence). Trimming stripped 4 bases from V and 7 bases from J, with 8 bases between. The CDR3 bases are TGTGCCAGCAGCTACAGTGGGCAGCCCCAGCATTTT. It encodes CASSYSGQPQHF.

The CDR3 DNA sequence: TGTGCCAGCAGTTACACCCCAGACTGGGGCGGAGATACGCAGTATTTT. It encodes CASSYTPDWGGDTQYF. The chain joins TRBV6-6 to TRBJ2-3; TRBD1 might be the D (5 bases). The V gene's germline CDR1 is MNHNY and CDR2 SVGAGI (reference sequence). With 2 bases removed from V and 5 bases from J, the gap between germline ends came to 17 bases. This CDR3 contains 16 residues.

This clonotype was recorded at least ten times. The chain couples TRBV12-3 or TRBV12-4 to TRBJ2-3; D is ambiguous. V dropped 6 bases and J dropped 1 base, with 5 bases sitting between them. The CDR3 has 12 residues. CDR3 bases: TGTGCCAGCAGGGACCGCACAGATACGCAGTATTTT. This translates into CASRDRTDTQYF.

The chain joins TRBV24-1 to TRBJ1-2; possible D gene TRBD1, 5 bases. V gave up 2 bases and J gave up 5 bases, with 11 bases separating them. Germline CDR1 and CDR2: KGHDR and SFDVKD. This CDR3 comprises 14 residues. DNA of the CDR3: TGTGCCACCAGTGATTCCAAGGGGCCTTATGGCTACACCTTC. Amino acid sequence: CATSDSKGPYGYTF.

This clonotype was detected many times. The rearrangement links TRBV5-1 to TRBJ1-2; 7 nucleotides align to TRBD1. With V trimmed by 0 bases and J by 3 bases, 2 bases remained unmatched. This CDR3 region has 14 residues. Germline V gives CDR1 SGHRS, CDR2 YFSETQ. CDR3 sequence: CASSLAGTDYGYTF. CDR3 in DNA: TGCGCCAGCAGCTTGGCCGGGACAGACTATGGCTACACCTTC. Drawing the rest from reference TRBV5-1 and TRBJ1-2, the complete variable domain is KAGVTQTPRYLIKTRGQQVTLSCSPISGHRSVSWYQQTPGQGLQFLFEYFSETQRNKGNFPGRFSGRQFSNSRSEMNVSTLELGDSALYLCASSLAGTDYGYTFGSGTRLTVV.

This clonotype was counted many times. V is TRBV6-2 or TRBV6-3 and J is TRBJ2-7; possible D gene TRBD2, 6 bases. Germline CDR1 reads MNHEY; CDR2 reads SVGEGT. V lost 7 bases, J lost 5 bases, and 18 bases lay in between. The CDR3 totals 14 residues. CDR3 residues: CASIGVRERHEQYF. CDR3 sequence (DNA): TGTGCCAGCATTGGTGTCCGGGAGCGACACGAGCAGTACTTC.

Ten or more counts support this clonotype. J is TRBJ2-1 and V is TRBV27; 8 bases line up with TRBD2. J gave up 8 bases and V 3 bases, and 12 bases lay outside the gene matches. The CDR3 consists of 16 residues. CDR1 and CDR2 (germline): MNHEY, SMNVEV (reference sequence). The chain's CDR3 is CASSLDRSGSGYEQFF. CDR3 sequence (DNA): TGTGCCAGCAGTTTGGATCGGAGCGGGAGTGGGTATGAGCAGTTCTTC.

The chain joins TRBV28 to TRBJ2-7; 7 nucleotides agree with TRBD1. CDR1 and CDR2 (germline): MDHEN, SYDVKM. J was trimmed by 4 bases and V by 2 bases; bases with no gene match: 8. The CDR3 covers 15 residues. The CDR3 nucleotides read TGTGCCAGCAGTTTAGCCGGGACAGCGAATTACGAGCAGTACTTC. As protein: CASSLAGTANYEQYF.

The chain combines TRBV7-9 with TRBJ2-3; D possibly uses TRBD1 or TRBD2 (6 bases each). Germline CDR1 is SEHNR and CDR2 is FQNEAQ (reference sequence). The V end was cut by 4 bases, the J end by 6 bases, with 20 bases between. The CDR3 loop spans 16 amino acids. As DNA, the CDR3 is TGTGCCAGCAGCTCCCCCCTTGGAGGAGGGGGTGATACGCAGTATTTT. Amino acids: CASSSPLGGGGDTQYF.

This clonotype was counted a few times. The J gene is TRBJ2-2, the V gene TRBV29-1; 8 bases are a match to TRBD2. The V gene's germline CDR1 is SQVTM and CDR2 ANQGSEA. Trimming cost V 7 bases and J 2 bases; bases outside gene matches: 6. CDR3 length equals 14 residues. CDR3 residues: CSAAAGENTGELFF. The CDR3 DNA reads as TGCAGCGCTGCAGCGGGAGAAAACACCGGGGAGCTGTTTTTT.

This clonotype was counted only a few times. The chain carries TRBV12-3 or TRBV12-4 and TRBJ1-5; D might be TRBD1 (5 bases). The CDR3 length is 15 residues. With 6 bases removed from V and 6 bases from J, the gap between germline ends came to 18 bases. The CDR3 DNA reads TGTGCCAGCAGCCCCTGGCAGGGATCACCTCAGCCCCAGCATTTT. Protein product: CASSPWQGSPQPQHF.

This clonotype occurred many times. The rearrangement joins TRBV6-2 or TRBV6-3 to TRBJ2-7, with 12 nucleotides matching TRBD2. There are 16 residues in the CDR3. CDR1 is MNHEY and CDR2 is SVGEGT in the germline V gene. V dropped 2 bases and J dropped 2; count of bases not matched to a gene: 4. The CDR3 DNA is TGTGCCAGCAGTTACCCCGGACTAGCGGGGACCTACGAGCAGTACTTC. Translation: CASSYPGLAGTYEQYF.

This clonotype was seen only a few times. The gene calls are TRBV19 and TRBJ2-1, with 14 bases fitting TRBD2. The germline V gene has CDR1 LNHDA and CDR2 SQIVND (reference sequence). The CDR3 consists of 21 residues. With 5 bases clipped from V and 3 bases from J, the junction kept 18 bases outside the gene matches. CDR3 in DNA: TGTGCCAGTAGTCCCCGTTTGCGAGGGACTAGCGGGAGAGGAAGCTACAATGAGCAGTTCTTC. The encoded protein is CASSPRLRGTSGRGSYNEQFF.

This clonotype has ten or more counts. The chain uses TRBV28 and TRBJ2-7, with D hard to call. V was cut by 6 bases and J by 2 bases, with 11 bases left in between. Germline V CDR1 and CDR2: MDHEN, SYDVKM. The CDR3 is made up of 13 amino acids. The CDR3 reads CASSPNRAYEQYF. The DNA for the CDR3 is TGTGCCAGCAGCCCAAACAGAGCCTACGAGCAGTACTTC.

The chain carries TRBV24-1 and TRBJ2-3; D not certain. This CDR3 has 12 amino acids. The V end was cut by 4 bases, the J end by 8 bases, with 9 bases between. Germline CDR1 KGHDR, CDR2 SFDVKD. This chain's CDR3 is CATSESKATQYF. The CDR3 DNA reads as TGTGCCACCAGTGAGTCGAAAGCTACGCAGTATTTT.

Many counts were recorded for this clonotype. V usage is TRBV18 and J usage is TRBJ2-1; maybe TRBD2 (6 bases). Germline V gene sequence: CDR1 KGHSH, CDR2 LQKENI. This CDR3 has 16 amino acids. Trimming shortened V by 4 bases and J by 4 bases, and 17 bases separated the two germline ends. The CDR3 sequence is CASSRGSVRGYNEQFF. CDR3 nucleotide sequence: TGTGCCAGCTCACGGGGGTCCGTTCGGGGGTACAATGAGCAGTTCTTC.

This clonotype was picked up many times. The chain combines TRBV3-1 with TRBJ1-3; no firm D call. The CDR3 is 15 amino acids. V was pared by 6 bases and J by 0 bases, with 12 bases between. Germline CDR1 reads LGHDT; CDR2 reads YNNKEL (reference sequence). The CDR3 coding sequence is TGTGCCAGCAGTCCCGGACCTACCTCTGGAAACACCATATATTTT. Protein: CASSPGPTSGNTIYF.